The 19 T cell receptor beta chains below were found in one sample sequenced in a study of spatial heterogeneity in lung cancer (dated by TCRdb to between 2018 and 2020). What the time point label conveys for this sample: sample taken at primary tumor resection. Without any cell sorting, TCR sequencing was performed on whole RNA extracted either from tumor and nontumor lung tissue or from cryopreserved PBMC samples. Libraries were made using 5' RACE. The instrument was a NextSeq 500. TCRdb cleaned the public reads at Q25 with fastp, built clones with MiXCR and kept in-frame beta chains. Every CDR3 protein is listed once, alongside the most common genes and DNA of its rows. The sample yields roughly 2,900 distinct CDR3 sequences; 10% to 15% were counted once. The biggest ten clones account for around a third of the sample. Material: normal lung tissue next to the tumor, obtained at surgery. These TCRs come from a male donor with early-stage non-small cell lung cancer.

This clonotype was observed a single time. The rearrangement links TRBV24-1 to TRBJ2-7, with 7 bases identical to TRBD1. This CDR3 spans 13 amino acids. With V trimmed by 3 bases and J by 6 bases, 4 bases remained unmatched. From germline, CDR1 is KGHDR and CDR2 SFDVKD. The DNA for the CDR3 is TGTGCCACCAGTGATCTGACAGGGATCGAGCAGTACTTC. This encodes CATSDLTGIEQYF.

This clonotype was detected a few times. The rearrangement links TRBV5-6 to TRBJ2-7; D unresolved. The V end lost 3 bases, the J end lost 6 bases, and 10 bases lay between the germline ends. Per the germline V gene, CDR1 is SGHDT and CDR2 is YYEEEE. The CDR3 extends over 12 amino acids. The CDR3 DNA sequence: TGTGCCAGCAGCTCCTCAACCCTCGAGCAGTACTTC. Translating it yields CASSSSTLEQYF.

This clonotype has at least ten counts. This rearrangement joins TRBV6-1 to TRBJ1-2; D unresolved. Per germline, CDR1 MNHNS and CDR2 SASEGT. CDR3 length: 15 amino acids. Trimming removed 1 base from V and 8 bases from J, with 17 bases in between. In DNA form, the CDR3 reads TGTGCCAGCAGTGAAGGGGCCGCCATCTTAGGAGGCTACACCTTC. Encoded protein: CASSEGAAILGGYTF.

This clonotype was observed many times. The V gene is TRBV7-2, the J gene TRBJ2-1; D call uncertain. CDR3 length: 13 residues. Germline V gene data show CDR1 as SGHTA and CDR2 as FQGNSA. V lost 4 bases and J lost 8, with 12 bases in between. CDR3 region: CASSSQTWDEQFF. The CDR3 DNA reads as TGTGCCAGCAGCTCCCAAACCTGGGATGAGCAGTTCTTC. Full variable domain (rest looked up from reference TRBV7-2 and TRBJ2-1): GAGVSQSPSNKVTEKGKDVELRCDPISGHTALYWYRQSLGQGLEFLIYFQGNSAPDKSGLPSDRFSAERTGGSVSTLTIQRTQQEDSAVYLCASSSQTWDEQFFGPGTRLTVL.

This clonotype is judged medium-sized. This chain links TRBV28 with TRBJ2-2; D may be TRBD2 (5 bases). CDR1 and CDR2 from the germline V gene are MDHEN and SYDVKM. This CDR3 contains 14 residues. V was pared by 2 bases and J by 6 bases, with 10 bases between. The chain's CDR3 is CASSLLAQSGELFF. The CDR3 bases are TGTGCCAGCAGTTTACTAGCTCAGTCCGGGGAGCTGTTTTTT.

This clonotype was seen at least ten times. The V gene is TRBV29-1, the J gene TRBJ2-1; a possible D gene is TRBD1 (6 bases). The CDR3 spans 14 residues. The V gene's germline CDR1 is SQVTM and CDR2 ANQGSEA. Trimming took 5 bases from V and 6 from J, leaving 17 bases between them. The CDR3 reads CSVLLEGVSNEQFF. CDR3 coding DNA: TGCAGCGTTTTACTAGAGGGGGTTAGCAATGAGCAGTTCTTC.

This clonotype is medium-sized by share. The chain couples TRBV10-3 to TRBJ1-6; TRBD1 aligns across 11 bases. The V gene's germline CDR1 is ENHRY and CDR2 SYGVKD. CDR3 length: 16 amino acids. The ends lost 0 bases at V and 9 bases at J; junction bases unmatched: 4. The CDR3 sequence is CAISESDRGQSSPLHF. CDR3 coding DNA: TGTGCCATCAGTGAGTCGGACAGGGGGCAGAGTTCACCCCTCCACTTT.

The V and J genes are TRBV20-1 and TRBJ1-5; D ambiguous. CDR3 length: 13 amino acids. V lost 2 bases, J lost 4 bases, and 9 bases lay in between. From germline, CDR1 is DFQATT and CDR2 SNEGSKA (reference sequence). CDR3 residues: CSARPDGNQPQHF. The CDR3 bases are TGCAGTGCTAGACCGGACGGGAATCAGCCCCAGCATTTT.

This clonotype was observed at least ten times. The V gene is TRBV5-1, the J gene TRBJ2-7, with 7 bases aligning to TRBD1. This CDR3 spans 13 amino acids. The V gene end was trimmed by 5 bases and the J gene end by 7 bases; junction bases not matched to a gene: 9. Germline CDR1 and CDR2: SGHRS and YFSETQ. The CDR3 nucleotides read TGCGCCAGCAGTCAGAAGACAGGGAAAGAGCAGTACTTC. Its translation is CASSQKTGKEQYF.

The CDR3 loop reads CASSRPTGPTGELFF. The CDR3, as DNA: TGTGCCAGCAGTCGGCCTACTGGTCCCACCGGGGAGCTGTTTTTT. V gene TRBV2 combines with J gene TRBJ2-2; D ambiguous. CDR3 length: 15 residues. V lost 5 bases, J lost 4 bases, and 14 bases lay in between. Germline loops: CDR1 SNHLY, CDR2 FYNNEI.

This clonotype occurred many times. V is TRBV4-1 and J is TRBJ1-5; D is unclear. V was cut by 1 base and J by 2 bases, with 12 bases left in between. The CDR3 loop spans 16 amino acids. Per the germline V gene, CDR1 is MGHRA and CDR2 is YSYEKL. In nucleotides, the CDR3 is TGCGCCAGCAGCCAAGGTTGGGGAGAAGGCAATCAGCCCCAGCATTTT. Its translation: CASSQGWGEGNQPQHF.

This clonotype was seen many times. This rearrangement joins TRBV13 to TRBJ1-1; no firm D call. This CDR3 has 13 residues. From germline, CDR1 is PRHDT and CDR2 FYEKMQ (reference sequence). Trimming took off 5 bases at V and 2 bases at J, with 9 bases between the two ends. The CDR3 loop reads CASSLISNTEAFF. The CDR3 DNA reads as TGTGCCAGCAGCCTCATATCCAACACTGAAGCTTTCTTT.

By proportion, this clonotype is medium-sized. V usage is TRBV2 and J usage is TRBJ2-7; 7 bases are a match to TRBD1. Germline V gene data show CDR1 as SNHLY and CDR2 as FYNNEI. The ends lost 10 bases at V and 0 bases at J; junction bases unmatched: 6. The length of the CDR3 is 13 residues. CDR3 loop: CAMSQGDSYEQYF. The CDR3 coding sequence is TGTGCCATGAGCCAGGGGGACTCCTACGAGCAGTACTTC.

The rearrangement links TRBV18 to TRBJ2-3; 8 nucleotides line up with TRBD1. The CDR3 spans 15 residues. The V gene's germline CDR1 is KGHSH and CDR2 LQKENI. Unmatched junction bases numbered 2, after V lost 2 bases and J lost 1 base. The DNA of the CDR3 is TGTGCCAGCTCACCAGTGACAGGGGGCACAGATACGCAGTATTTT. Its translation: CASSPVTGGTDTQYF.

This clonotype is medium-sized (0.01 to 0.1%). The chain employs TRBV25-1 and TRBJ2-5; D is possibly TRBD2 (5 bases). There are 12 residues in the CDR3. From germline, CDR1 is MGHDK and CDR2 SYGVNS. V was shortened by 7 bases and J by 7 bases, with 13 bases between the two germline ends. The CDR3 loop is CASNEGTGTQYF. The CDR3 DNA reads TGTGCCAGCAATGAGGGTACCGGGACCCAGTACTTC. The variable domain in full, with the rest retrieved from reference TRBV25-1 and TRBJ2-5, is EADIYQTPRYLVIGTGKKITLECSQTMGHDKMYWYQQDPGMELHLIHYSYGVNSTEKGDLSSESTVSRIRTEHFPLTLESARPSHTSQYLCASNEGTGTQYFGPGTRLLVL.

This clonotype is medium-sized in the sample. The gene calls are TRBV11-2 and TRBJ2-1, with TRBD2 as a possible D gene (5 bases). Germline CDR1 SGHAT, CDR2 FQNNGV. The CDR3 is 15 amino acids. Between the trimmed V and J ends, which lost 7 bases and 0 bases, there was a span of 13 bases. CDR3 protein: CASKSSVSSYNEQFF. DNA of the CDR3: TGTGCCAGCAAAAGTAGCGTAAGCTCCTACAATGAGCAGTTCTTC. The full variable domain, its missing parts supplied by reference TRBV11-2 and TRBJ2-1, is EAGVAQSPRYKIIEKRQSVAFWCNPISGHATLYWYQQILGQGPKLLIQFQNNGVVDDSQLPKDRFSAERLKGVDSTLKIQPAKLEDSAVYLCASKSSVSSYNEQFFGPGTRLTVL.

This clonotype is labeled as medium-sized. The genes are TRBV20-1 and TRBJ1-6; TRBD1 might be the D (6 bases). The CDR3 loop spans 14 amino acids. V was cut by 6 bases and J by 0 bases, with 9 bases left in between. Germline CDR1 is DFQATT and CDR2 is SNEGSKA (reference sequence). This CDR3 is CSAQDSSYNSPLHF. The CDR3 DNA follows: TGCAGTGCCCAGGACAGCTCCTATAATTCACCCCTCCACTTT.

This clonotype is deemed medium-sized. The V gene is TRBV7-7, the J gene TRBJ2-1; D may be TRBD2 (5 bases). The V gene's germline CDR1 is SSHAT and CDR2 FNYEAQ (reference sequence). V was pared by 5 bases and J by 10 bases, with 15 bases between. The CDR3 totals 13 residues. The CDR3 nucleotides read TGTGCCAGCAGCCAAGCCCCACGGGGAGAGCAGTTCTTC. Amino acid sequence: CASSQAPRGEQFF.

Turning to this clonotype: No conserved phenylalanine or tryptophan is present at the end of the CDR3, so a read error is the likely explanation. The CDR3 reads CASSRIGLSSYEQYL. Here the CDR3 DNA reads TGTGCCAGCAGCCGAATAGGACTTAGCTCCTACGAGCAGTACTTG. This chain connects TRBV12-3 or TRBV12-4 to TRBJ2-7, with D possibly matching TRBD2 (5 bases). V was pared by 6 bases and J by 0 bases, with 15 bases between. The CDR3 extends over 15 amino acids.